This is a list of T cell receptor beta chains from one sample in a study of blood T cells in healthy people across ages. TCRdb re-derived calls from the 5' RACE reads in MiXCR, one entry per CDR3 protein. In the table there are 1.5 million to 2 million distinct CDR3 sequences, roughly 49% of which are singletons. Sequences were obtained from blood. The source of these receptors is a woman in her thirties or forties in good health. Each CDR3 is given with its conserved first and last residue. A D gene is named only where the DNA matches it firmly. Not all rows give a size; the values are once, few, many and, for expanded clones, a class.

TRBV20-1	TRBJ1-2	.	.	TGCAGTGCTAGAGATTATGACCGGGGAACATCCTATGGCTACACCTTC	CSARDYDRGTSYGYTF
TRBV6-2/TRBV6-3	TRBJ2-1	.	TRBD1	TGTGCCAGCAGTTATAGCCCGGGAGACAGGGGGCCACTAAATGAGCAGTTCTTC	CASSYSPGDRGPLNEQFF
TRBV20-1	TRBJ2-5	.	TRBD1	TGCAGTGCCGGGGGCCGACAGGGGTCGAGGGAGACCCAGTACTTC	CSAGGRQGSRETQYF
TRBV4-1	TRBJ1-3	large	.	TGCGCCAGCAGCCAAGATGGTCGGACTATAGCAGGGGATGGAAACACCATATATTTT	CASSQDGRTIAGDGNTIYF
TRBV24-1	TRBJ2-1	.	.	TGTGCCACCAGTGATGGGCAGGGCCCCGGGGATGAGCAGTTCTTC	CATSDGQGPGDEQFF
TRBV5-1	TRBJ2-4	.	.	TGCGCCAGCAGCTTGTCAGATAGTCTCCAAAACATTCAGTACTTC	CASSLSDSLQNIQYF
TRBV20-1	TRBJ2-7	.	.	TGCAGTGCTAGAGACCCGACCGAGGACGGATTTCCCTACGAGCAGTACTTC	CSARDPTEDGFPYEQYF
TRBV12-3/TRBV12-4	TRBJ2-5	many	TRBD1	TGTGCCAGCAGTTTAGGAGGGGGCCGCCAAGAAGAGACCCAGTACTTC	CASSLGGGRQEETQYF
TRBV7-9	TRBJ2-3	.	.	TGTGCCAGCAGCTTAGCCCCGAATGATGTTTACGGGGGAGGCACAGATACGCAGTATTTT	CASSLAPNDVYGGGTDTQYF
TRBV7-2	TRBJ2-1	.	.	TGTGCCAGCAGCTTCCTAGCATTGTCGGGCAATGAGCAGTTCTTC	CASSFLALSGNEQFF
TRBV2	TRBJ2-1	few	.	TGTGCCAGCAGGAAGCAGGGGAATGAGCAGTTCTTC	CASRKQGNEQFF
TRBV18	TRBJ2-6	.	.	TGTGCCGGCTCGCCCGTATTGGGCAGTCCCTCTGGGGCCAACGTCCTGACTTTC	CAGSPVLGSPSGANVLTF
TRBV20-1	TRBJ1-6	.	.	TGCAGTGCTAGGGAGTATTCACCCCTCCACTTT	CSAREYSPLHF
TRBV15	TRBJ2-5	.	TRBD1	TGTGCCACCAGCAGAGGGGTCAGGGGGCTGGTAATGACCCAGTACTTC	CATSRGVRGLVMTQYF
TRBV4-1	TRBJ2-1	few	.	TGCGCCAGCAGTTGGCCAAGGACGGTTGATGAGCAGTTCTTC	CASSWPRTVDEQFF
TRBV20-1	TRBJ1-5	few	.	TGCAGTGCTAGAGATCCCTCGATTGGGGAGGGCGGCAATCAGCCCCAGCATTTT	CSARDPSIGEGGNQPQHF
TRBV3-1	TRBJ2-5	.	.	TGTGCCAGCAGCCAAGATATCCTTGGGCCCCAGTACTTC	CASSQDILGPQYF